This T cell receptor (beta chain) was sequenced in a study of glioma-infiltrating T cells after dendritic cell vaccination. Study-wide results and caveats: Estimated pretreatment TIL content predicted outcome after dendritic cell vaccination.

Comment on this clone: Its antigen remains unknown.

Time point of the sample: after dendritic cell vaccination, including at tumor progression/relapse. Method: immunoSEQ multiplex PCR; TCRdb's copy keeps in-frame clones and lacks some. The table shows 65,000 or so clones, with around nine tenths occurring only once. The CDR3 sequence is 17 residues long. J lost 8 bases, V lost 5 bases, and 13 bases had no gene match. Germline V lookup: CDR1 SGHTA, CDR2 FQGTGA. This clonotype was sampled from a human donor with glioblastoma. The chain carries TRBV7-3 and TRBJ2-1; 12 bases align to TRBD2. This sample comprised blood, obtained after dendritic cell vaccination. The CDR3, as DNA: TGTGCCAGCAGCGCAGAAGCCCCTAGCGGGAGGGGGGATGAGCAGTTCTTC. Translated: CASSAEAPSGRGDEQFF.